This paragraph reports one TCR beta chain. This sample was included in a study of blood T cell repertoires in COVID-19. Turning to the study itself: COVID-19 samples from acute and convalescent phases originated in the United States, Italy and Spain. Sources were T cells, B-cell-depleted T cells, or PBMCs; the material itself was cDNA or gDNA.

Methods used by the authors: The assay estimated nucleated cells by amplifying reference gene primers. Profiled with immunoSEQ multiplex PCR; TCRdb holds only in-frame clones, not every one. From that table come the V and J calls and clone size; the DNA was used to work out D and trimming. The sample lists over 95,000 clones; 80% to 90% were seen once. J lost 0 bases, V lost 6 bases, and 4 bases had no gene match. CDR1 is SNHLY and CDR2 is FYNNEI in the germline V gene. This CDR3 comprises 15 residues. Sequencing used peripheral blood. V is TRBV2 and J is TRBJ2-1; 8 nucleotides align to TRBD2. The receptor comes from a human donor in a cohort sampled during active COVID-19. The CDR3 nucleotides read TGTGCCAGCAGATTAAGCGGGAGCTCCTACAATGAGCAGTTCTTC. This translates into CASRLSGSSYNEQFF.